The T cell receptor beta chain described here comes from a study of T cell repertoires in cytomegalovirus infection. Study overall: Carrying CMV and the relevant HLA type showed in public TCR beta signatures. General observations from the study: CMV-specific HLA-C-restricted TCR beta clonotypes dominated the ex vivo response. Carriage of CMV together with the relevant HLA was identifiable through cumulative public TCR beta family frequency.

Each CDR3 protein gets one entry after TCRdb re-called the reads with MiXCR. Of 100,000 or so distinct CDR3 sequences listed, more than 15% are singletons. Trimming stripped 2 bases from V and 5 bases from J, with 18 bases between. Germline CDR1 is SEHNR and CDR2 is FQNEAQ (reference sequence). The CDR3 consists of 16 residues. As for this clonotype: What it binds is not known.

The sequence was obtained from a human donor in good health (CMV status not recorded). Some clones in this sample may be carry-over from other donors' samples. The sample comprised PBMCs. The chain employs TRBV7-9 and TRBJ1-1; D unresolved. This CDR3 is CASSLTLPRSRTEAFF. In DNA form, the CDR3 reads TGTGCCAGCAGCTTAACTCTACCGCGGAGCAGGACTGAAGCTTTCTTT.